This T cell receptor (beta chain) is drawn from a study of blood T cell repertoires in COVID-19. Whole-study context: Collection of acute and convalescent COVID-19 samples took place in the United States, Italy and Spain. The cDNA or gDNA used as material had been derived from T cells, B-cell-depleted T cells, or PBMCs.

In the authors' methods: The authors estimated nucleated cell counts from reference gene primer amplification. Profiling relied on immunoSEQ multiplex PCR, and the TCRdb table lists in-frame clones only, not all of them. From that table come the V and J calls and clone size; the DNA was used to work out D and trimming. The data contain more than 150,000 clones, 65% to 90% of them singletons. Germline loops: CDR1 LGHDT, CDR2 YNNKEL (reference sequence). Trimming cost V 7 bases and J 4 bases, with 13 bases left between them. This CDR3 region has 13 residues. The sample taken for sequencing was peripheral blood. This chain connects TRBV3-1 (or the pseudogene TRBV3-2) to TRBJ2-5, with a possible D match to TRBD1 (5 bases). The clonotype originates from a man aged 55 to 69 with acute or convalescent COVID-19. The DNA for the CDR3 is TGTGCCAGCAAGTCAGGGCCTGCAGAGACCCAGTACTTC. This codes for CASKSGPAETQYF.